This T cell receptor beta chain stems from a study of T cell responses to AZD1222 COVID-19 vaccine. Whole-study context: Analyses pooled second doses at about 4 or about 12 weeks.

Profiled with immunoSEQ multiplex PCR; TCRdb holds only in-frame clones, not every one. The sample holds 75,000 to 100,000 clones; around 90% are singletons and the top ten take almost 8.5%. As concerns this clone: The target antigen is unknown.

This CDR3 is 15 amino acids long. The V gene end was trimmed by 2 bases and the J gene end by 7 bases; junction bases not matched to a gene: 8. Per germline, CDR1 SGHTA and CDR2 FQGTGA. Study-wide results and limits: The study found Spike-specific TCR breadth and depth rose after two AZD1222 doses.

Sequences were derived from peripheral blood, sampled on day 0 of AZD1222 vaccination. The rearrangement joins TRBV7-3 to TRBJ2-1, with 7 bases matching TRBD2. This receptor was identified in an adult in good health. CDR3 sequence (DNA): TGTGCCAGCAGCTTAGCCGGGGGGTCGTGGAATGAGCAGTTCTTC. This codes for CASSLAGGSWNEQFF.